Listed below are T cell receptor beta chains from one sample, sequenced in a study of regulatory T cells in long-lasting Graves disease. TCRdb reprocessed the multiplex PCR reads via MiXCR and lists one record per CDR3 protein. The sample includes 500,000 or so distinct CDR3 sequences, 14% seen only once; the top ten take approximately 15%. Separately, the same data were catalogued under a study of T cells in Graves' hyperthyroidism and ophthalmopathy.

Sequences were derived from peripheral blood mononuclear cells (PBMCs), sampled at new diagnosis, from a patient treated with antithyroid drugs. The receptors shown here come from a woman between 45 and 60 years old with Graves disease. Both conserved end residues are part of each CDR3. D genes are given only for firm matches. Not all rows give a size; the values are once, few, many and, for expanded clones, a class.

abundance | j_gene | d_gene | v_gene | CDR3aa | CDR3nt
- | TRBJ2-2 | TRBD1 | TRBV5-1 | CASSLEGQGTLNTGELFF | TGCGCCAGCAGCTTGGAGGGACAGGGGACGCTAAACACCGGGGAGCTGTTTTTT
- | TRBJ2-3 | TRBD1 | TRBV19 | CASSRGTGDTQYF | TGTGCCAGTAGTAGGGGGACAGGGGATACGCAGTATTTT
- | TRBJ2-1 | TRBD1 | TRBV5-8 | CASSPGTGIYNEQFF | TGTGCCAGCAGCCCCGGGACAGGGATATACAATGAGCAGTTCTTC
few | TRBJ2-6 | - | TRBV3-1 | CASSQSSNIVSGANVLTF | TGTGCCAGCAGCCAAAGTTCAAACATCGTCTCTGGGGCCAACGTCCTGACTTTC
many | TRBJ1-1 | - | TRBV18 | CASSPREPAGRTEAFF | TGTGCCAGCTCACCACGGGAGCCCGCCGGGAGAACTGAAGCTTTCTTT
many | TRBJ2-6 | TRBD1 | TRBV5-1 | CASSLVGQSSGANVLTF | TGCGCCAGCAGCTTGGTGGGACAGAGCTCTGGGGCCAACGTCCTGACTTTC
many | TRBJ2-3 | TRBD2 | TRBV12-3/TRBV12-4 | CASSLLAGGPDTQYF | TGTGCCAGCAGTCTACTAGCGGGAGGCCCAGATACGCAGTATTTT
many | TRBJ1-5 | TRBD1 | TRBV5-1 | CASSLGARTGSGQPQHF | TGCGCCAGCAGCTTGGGGGCAAGGACAGGGAGCGGGCAGCCCCAGCATTTT
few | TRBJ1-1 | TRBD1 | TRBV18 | CASSPDRVFDTEAFF | TGTGCCAGCTCACCCGACAGGGTGTTCGACACTGAAGCTTTCTTT
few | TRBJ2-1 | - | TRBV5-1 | CASSLGGFGFYNEQFF | TGCGCCAGCAGCTTGGGTGGTTTCGGGTTCTACAATGAGCAGTTCTTC
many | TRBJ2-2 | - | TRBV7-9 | CASSLDSGTANTGELFF | TGTGCCAGCAGCTTAGATTCAGGGACGGCGAACACCGGGGAGCTGTTTTTT
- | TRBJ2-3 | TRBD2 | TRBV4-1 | CASSQVLLAEYDTQYF | TGCGCCAGCAGCCAAGTGCTACTAGCGGAGTACGATACGCAGTATTTT
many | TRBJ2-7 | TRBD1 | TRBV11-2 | CASSATQTGKYEQYF | TGTGCCAGCAGCGCGACGCAGACAGGGAAGTACGAGCAGTACTTC
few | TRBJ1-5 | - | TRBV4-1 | CASSQERAGHQPQHF | TGCGCCAGCAGCCAAGAACGCGCGGGCCATCAGCCCCAGCATTTT
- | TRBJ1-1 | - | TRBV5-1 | CASSLVPERNTEAFF | TGCGCCAGCAGCCTGGTTCCTGAGAGGAACACTGAAGCTTTCTTT
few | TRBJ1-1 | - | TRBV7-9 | CASRWSAWGMNTEAFF | TGTGCCAGCCGATGGTCGGCTTGGGGGATGAACACTGAAGCTTTCTTT
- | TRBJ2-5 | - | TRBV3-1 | CASSQARISQGETQYF | TGTGCCAGCAGCCAAGCTAGGATCTCCCAGGGAGAGACCCAGTACTTC
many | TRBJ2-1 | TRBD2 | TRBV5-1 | CASSFPGLAGAGEQFF | TGCGCCAGCAGCTTCCCGGGACTAGCGGGAGCTGGTGAGCAGTTCTTC
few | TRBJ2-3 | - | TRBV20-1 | CSASRDWDTDTQYF | TGCAGTGCTAGCCGGGACTGGGACACAGATACGCAGTATTTT
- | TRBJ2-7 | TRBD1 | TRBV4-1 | CASSQPGQGYYEQYF | TGCGCCAGCAGCCAACCGGGACAGGGATACTACGAGCAGTACTTC